This T cell receptor (beta chain) was sequenced in a study of blood T cell repertoires in COVID-19. How the authors handled the data: How many nucleated cells were present was estimated from reference gene primer amplification. Profiled with immunoSEQ multiplex PCR; TCRdb holds only in-frame clones, not every one. V, J and clone size were drawn from that table, and D and trimming were deduced from the DNA. The sample yields 120,000 to 150,000 clones, approximately 89% seen once. Input material: peripheral blood. The source of this sequence is a human donor in a cohort sampled during active COVID-19.

The CDR3 here is CASSLGIAGARYNEQFF. CDR3 nucleotide sequence: TGCGCCAGCAGCCTAGGAATAGCGGGGGCCCGCTACAATGAGCAGTTCTTC. The gene calls are TRBV4-3 and TRBJ2-1; TRBD2 matches 9 bases. The CDR3 runs 17 residues. Trimming took 4 bases from V and 3 from J; bases not matched to a gene: 10. Germline CDR1 reads LGHNA; CDR2 reads YSLEER.